The clone carrying this T cell receptor beta chain showed up just a few times. Deletions cut 5 bases from V and 4 bases from J, with 12 bases between. The CDR3 has 13 amino acids. The germline V gene encodes CDR1 SQVTM and CDR2 ANQGSEA. The data stem from a study of human T cells and chemical hapten exposure. One entry per CDR3 protein results from TCRdb running MiXCR on the RACE reads. Of under 100,000 distinct CDR3 sequences in the sample, more than 9% were seen once. As to time point: patch test 2, 6 weeks after DPC sensitization. Stated treatment: therapeutic diphenylcyclopropenone sensitization with weekly scalp DPC.

The V and J genes are TRBV29-1 and TRBJ1-5; D gene ambiguous. The sequencing here drew on whole blood, taken in connection with sensitization to the hapten diphenylcyclopropenone (DPC). This TCR was recovered from a woman aged 50 to 60 with alopecia areata. Some clones in this sample may be carry-over from other donors' samples. For the CDR3, the DNA is TGCAGCGTTCGGCTCGGGGAAAATCAGCCCCAGCATTTT. This translates into CSVRLGENQPQHF.